Detailed here is one TCR beta chain. Ten or more counts support this clonotype. Its antigen is not yet known. It has no much larger one-base neighbor in the sample; base qualities were not kept. These data come from a study of regulatory T cells in long-lasting Graves disease (dated by TCRdb to 2020 to 2022). Background on the whole study: Newly diagnosed Graves' disease patients had taken antithyroid drugs for less than 3 months. Persistent Graves' disease patients were compared with newly diagnosed Graves' disease patients by peripheral blood TCR sequencing and RNA sequencing. TCR sequencing covered some 13 persistent and around 20 newly diagnosed Graves' disease patients, approximately 33 samples in total. The study was registered as a clinical trial and conducted in China.

The sample's time point label, decoded: newly diagnosed GD, antithyroid drugs for less than 3 months. RNA was extracted from PBMCs in TRIzol for both TCR sequencing and RNA sequencing. The diagnosis of Graves' disease followed American Thyroid Association guidelines. The patients came from an endocrinology department in Xi'an, China. From each patient, around 9.3 milliliters of peripheral blood was collected into an EDTA anticoagulant tube. Ficoll Paque Plus density gradient separation was used to isolate PBMCs, and no additional T cell sorting was done. An Agilent 2100 Bioanalyzer and agarose gel were used to check RNA quality, and a NanoDrop 2000 was used to measure RNA concentration. Broad study findings and their caveats: Peripheral blood alone was examined, since thyroid tissue, which constituted the primary lesion, could not be accessed. The authors acknowledged the small sample size as a limitation that may reduce accuracy. Only the TCR beta chain was sequenced and analyzed. Preferential use of TRBV28, TRBJ1-2 and TRBJ2-5 was observed in persistent disease, whereas TRBV20-1 and TRBJ2-1 were favored in newly diagnosed disease. A larger number of public clonotypes was shared among persistent patients (around 2,700) than among newly diagnosed patients (roughly 1,000). Lower TCR Shannon entropy and fewer highly expanded clones were observed in persistent Graves' disease patients than in newly diagnosed patients, which suggested clonal expansion.

Library preparation was by multiplex PCR. Data came from an Illumina HiSeq 4000. iRepertoire HTBI primers and Arm-PCR amplification of CDR3 regions were used to construct TCR beta libraries. Gel purification was performed on PCR products prior to sequencing. On the authors' methods: Gene usage analysis of CDR3 amino acid clonotypes relied on the 55 to 80 TRBV and about 15 TRBJ segments identified across samples. COPE and FqMerger were used to merge filtered high-quality paired reads into contigs. BLAST was used to align contigs to IMGT TRBV, TRBD and TRBJ reference genes, with CDR3 defined following IMGT. Clonotypes above 0.1% frequency were classified as highly expanded clones. Shannon entropy was used to measure repertoire diversity, and the Gini coefficient was used to measure V-J evenness. A clonotype was considered public if more than one individual shared it. Using fastp at Q25 and MiXCR, TCRdb reprocessed the public reads and kept productive beta chains. Every CDR3 protein is listed once, alongside the most common genes and DNA of its rows. TCRdb's processing, not the authors', yielded these V and J calls. Counted in this sample were hundreds of thousands of distinct CDR3 sequences; over 15% of them appeared once. Of the sample, just under 30% is held by the ten largest clones.

The CDR3 sequence holds 12 residues, the cysteine and phenylalanine included. The retained sequence is limited to the CDR3, 36 bases, with the frame set at the first base. Trimming takes 7 bases off V and 6 bases off J; junction bases not matched to a gene: 5. From the germline V gene, CDR1 is MDHEN and CDR2 is SYDVKM. The data also belong to a second study, concerning T cells in Graves' hyperthyroidism and ophthalmopathy. As the second study states: Stable Graves' hyperthyroidism was defined as the absence of progression to ophthalmopathy over 18 months of follow-up. The hyperthyroidism patients were between 18 and 65 years old and newly diagnosed, with a disease duration of less than 2 months. The study excluded patients with uncontrolled infections, other autoimmune diseases, pregnancy or lactation. Diagnoses were based on clinical symptoms, serum thyroxine and TRAb, thyroid ultrasound and orbital computed tomography. The first round of RT-PCR for the TCR CDR3 was performed with the HTBI primer set and the Qiagen OneStep RT-PCR kit. Blood samples also contained most of the expanded thyroid clonotypes (frequency above 0.001), which suggests that blood repertoires may reflect thyroid immune responses. Ophthalmopathy was separated from stable hyperthyroidism by a 13 V-J signature model, with over 85% sensitivity and approximately 81% specificity obtained in cross-validation and 80%/75% obtained in testing. In validation, the model predicted progression to ophthalmopathy a median of around 6.5 months before onset, with roughly 70% sensitivity and more than 72% specificity. A discovery cohort of about 100 patients, about 44 with Graves' ophthalmopathy and approximately 60 with stable Graves' hyperthyroidism, was used to find distinguishing TCR V-J signatures. Prospective prediction of ophthalmopathy was tested in an independent validation cohort consisting of 18 hyperthyroidism patients and more than 15 patients who later progressed to ophthalmopathy. For training and testing, the roughly 97 patients in the discovery cohort were randomly divided in a 7:3 ratio. Thyroid tissue and blood T-cell repertoires from about six Graves' hyperthyroidism patients were also compared in the study. Once sampling was done, hyperthyroidism patients were given methimazole at a starting dose of 30 mg daily, whereas ophthalmopathy patients were given high-dose intravenous methylprednisolone. Libraries were constructed in a second round of multiplex PCR, after which size selection and purification were carried out. Sequencing of the libraries was done on an Illumina HiSeq2000 using paired-end 100 bp reads. SOAPnuke was used to process the raw data, throwing out any read that contained adapters or uncalled bases, had a mean Phred below 15, or lacked an exact constant-primer or identifier match. COPE v1.2.5 was used to merge the high-quality paired reads, and each unique nucleotide sequence was defined as a clonotype. Clonotypes were aligned to IMGT TRBV, TRBD and TRBJ reference segments using MiTCR v1.1. The analysis included only V-J combinations with a frequency above 0.0001, which together covered roughly 99% of the repertoires. The TCS score was defined as F50 (clonal expansion) divided by E x V (chaos), with BLOSUM62-based TCRdist calculated between CDR3 peptides within each V-J. Welch's t-statistics and random forest reduced 450 to 600 V-J features to roughly 13, which were used in a naive Bayes classifier (R e1071). Sample size was not statistically predetermined, and blinding of investigators to group allocation was not performed. According to the paper, TCR Vbeta CDR3 sequencing was carried out on some 130 peripheral blood samples, which came from more than 40 ophthalmopathy, around 74 hyperthyroidism and some 17 progressor patients.

This TCR was recovered from a man aged 40-55 years with Graves disease. Donor details come from another sample of the same person, matched by shared clones. The rearrangement combines TRBV28 with TRBJ1-1, with TRBD1 matching 7 junction bases. The sequenced sample was peripheral blood mononuclear cells (PBMCs), obtained at new diagnosis, from a patient treated with antithyroid drugs. The sequenced DNA: TGTGCCAGCAAGAGGGACAGCTCTGAAGCTTTCTTT. Its protein is CASKRDSSEAFF.